The 31 T cell receptor beta chains below come from one sample, sequenced in a study of CD8 T cells in ankylosing spondylitis. TCRdb independently ran MiXCR on the 5' RACE reads; one entry per CDR3 protein. The repertoire holds roughly 130,000 distinct CDR3 sequences, with roughly 13% as singletons. Material: blood, either unsorted or a sorted T cell fraction (not recorded which). The receptor source for this set is a female donor with ankylosing spondylitis or in good health (not recorded which).

The chain has TRBV6-5 and TRBJ1-3; no clear D. This CDR3 region has 16 residues. The V and J ends lost 7 bases and 3 bases respectively, with 19 bases between them. From germline, CDR1 is MNHEY and CDR2 SVGAGI. The CDR3 nucleotides read TGTGCCAGCACTTCCAAATCCGGGAAGGGTGGAAACACCATATATTTT. Translating it yields CASTSKSGKGGNTIYF.

At least ten counts were recorded for this clonotype. The V and J genes are TRBV20-1 and TRBJ1-2, with 7 nucleotides matching TRBD1. The ends lost 6 bases at V and 4 bases at J; junction bases unmatched: 11. Germline CDR1 and CDR2: DFQATT and SNEGSKA (reference sequence). CDR3 length: 14 residues. The CDR3 nucleotides are TGCAGTGCCAAAATAGCGGACAGGTCCTATGGCTACACCTTC. It translates to CSAKIADRSYGYTF.

This clonotype has just a few counts. The chain is built from TRBV20-1 and TRBJ2-3; 11 nucleotides match TRBD1. This CDR3 is 18 amino acids long. CDR1 is DFQATT and CDR2 is SNEGSKA in the germline V gene (reference sequence). The V segment lost 6 bases and the J segment 2 bases; nucleotides outside the gene matches: 16. CDR3 residues: CSAGGGTGGPLLTDTQYF. For the CDR3, the DNA is TGCAGTGCGGGAGGGGGGACAGGGGGGCCACTCCTCACAGATACGCAGTATTTT.

This clonotype was detected a few times. The chain has TRBV12-3 or TRBV12-4 and TRBJ2-5; the D is unclear. This CDR3 region has 13 residues. The V and J ends lost 5 bases and 1 base respectively, with 8 bases between them. CDR3 amino acids: CASSQNSQETQYF. The CDR3 DNA reads as TGTGCCAGCAGTCAAAACAGCCAAGAGACCCAGTACTTC.

This clonotype was recorded many times. For the CDR3, the DNA is TGTGCCAGCAGTACCCGAATTGGTCGGTCAGGAAACACCATATATTTT. This sequence encodes CASSTRIGRSGNTIYF. The chain uses TRBV28 and TRBJ1-3, with D hard to call. The germline V gene encodes CDR1 MDHEN and CDR2 SYDVKM. V shed 5 bases and J shed 4 bases, with 18 bases lying between them. CDR3 length: 16 residues.

The sample holds a few counts of this clonotype. This chain joins TRBV7-6 and TRBJ2-3, with 8 positions matching TRBD2. The CDR3 runs to 15 residues. The V and J ends lost 4 bases and 1 base, in that order; junction bases with no gene match: 4. Germline V gene sequence: CDR1 SGHVS, CDR2 FNYEAQ. The CDR3 region is CASSSLGGGTDTQYF. CDR3 DNA: TGTGCCAGCAGCTCCCTCGGGGGGGGCACAGATACGCAGTATTTT. The complete variable domain, with remaining parts taken from reference TRBV7-6 and TRBJ2-3, reads GAGVSQSPRYKVTKRGQDVALRCDPISGHVSLYWYRQALGQGPEFLTYFNYEAQQDKSGLPNDRFSAERPEGSISTLTIQRTEQRDSAMYRCASSSLGGGTDTQYFGPGTRLTVL.

This clonotype came up many times. The chain links TRBV29-1 to TRBJ2-5, with 10 bases that match TRBD2. The CDR3 length is 12 residues. Looked up from germline, CDR1 is SQVTM and CDR2 is ANQGSEA. Trimming took 8 bases from V and 3 from J; bases not matched to a gene: 3. The CDR3 spells CSLLAGEETQYF. The DNA of the CDR3 is TGCAGCCTCCTAGCGGGAGAAGAGACCCAGTACTTC.

A word on this clonotype: Its ends do not fully match the called genes, so a read error is possible. The V gene is TRBV9, the J gene TRBJ2-7; 7 bases fit TRBD1. Germline V gives CDR1 SGDLS, CDR2 YYNGEE. The CDR3 extends over 16 amino acids. CDR3 sequence reads: CDSSVHDRVSSYEQYF. The CDR3 DNA reads as TGTGACAGCAGCGTACACGACAGGGTCAGCTCCTACGAGCAGTACTTC.

To note about this clonotype: A much larger clone differs by one base, so this may be a read error. The chain couples TRBV20-1 to TRBJ1-4; D not resolved. The CDR3 contains 15 residues. Per germline, CDR1 DFQATT and CDR2 SNEGSKA (reference sequence). The DNA of the CDR3 is TGCTGTGCCGGGCGGACCTCCGCAACTAATGAAAAACTGTTTTTT. Translation gives CCAGRTSATNEKLFF.

The rearrangement joins TRBV18 to TRBJ1-2; D possibly corresponds to TRBD1 (6 bases). Germline values: CDR1 KGHSH, CDR2 LQKENI. The CDR3 spans 13 residues. The V and J ends lost 10 bases and 8 bases respectively, with 20 bases between them. In nucleotides, the CDR3 is TGTGCCATCTCTTCCGGGACAAGTGGCGGCTACACCTTC. This gives the protein CAISSGTSGGYTF.

This chain uses TRBV3-1 with TRBJ2-7, with 13 bases that match TRBD2. The germline V gene has CDR1 LGHDT and CDR2 YNNKEL (reference sequence). V trimming: 2 bases; J trimming: 1 base; junction bases outside the gene matches: 5. This CDR3 contains 17 residues. The CDR3 DNA is TGTGCCAGCAGCCAACCTGTGGGACTAGCGGGGTCCTACGAGCAGTACTTC. Its translation: CASSQPVGLAGSYEQYF.

The chain carries TRBV27 and TRBJ2-2; 8 bases line up with TRBD1. The CDR3 runs 16 residues. Trimming at V came to 7 bases and at J to 6 bases, leaving 13 bases not matched to a gene. Germline V gene lookup returns CDR1 MNHEY and CDR2 SMNVEV (reference sequence). Here the CDR3 reads CASNRLQGGLAGELFF. The DNA for the CDR3 is TGTGCCAGCAACCGATTACAGGGGGGCTTGGCCGGGGAGCTGTTTTTT.

In regard to this clonotype: A much larger clone lies one base from this, so it may be a read error. The chain joins TRBV10-3 to TRBJ1-3, with 8 bases lining up with TRBD1. The CDR3 totals 14 residues. Germline V gene data show CDR1 as ENHRY and CDR2 as SYGVKD. DNA of the CDR3: TGTGCCACCAGTACAGGGGGCTCTGGAAACACCATATATTTT. Translation: CATSTGGSGNTIYF.

CDR3 sequence reads: CASKPATLTNSPLHF. CDR3 sequence (DNA): TGTGCCAGCAAGCCCGCTACCTTGACTAATTCACCCCTCCACTTT. The V and J genes are TRBV12-3 or TRBV12-4 and TRBJ1-6; the D is unclear. V lost 7 bases, J lost 6 bases, and 16 bases lay in between. The CDR3 has 15 amino acids.

The V and J genes are TRBV10-3 and TRBJ1-3; the D is unclear. V lost 7 bases and J lost 1, with 11 bases in between. This CDR3 is built from 14 residues. The germline V gene encodes CDR1 ENHRY and CDR2 SYGVKD. CDR3 coding DNA: TGTGCCATCACCCCGGGGTTATCTGGAAACACCATATATTTT. Residues: CAITPGLSGNTIYF.

This clonotype was counted between two and nine times. The V call is TRBV18, the J call TRBJ1-5, with no clear D. Per germline, CDR1 KGHSH and CDR2 LQKENI. Deletions cut 4 bases from V and 2 bases from J, with 9 bases between. This CDR3 is built from 14 residues. CDR3 sequence (DNA): TGTGCCAGCTCACAGGGAGGTGGCAATCAGCCCCAGCATTTT. Translated: CASSQGGGNQPQHF.

The chain has TRBV10-3 and TRBJ2-1; tentatively, D is TRBD1 (6 bases). Trimming removed 0 bases from V and 7 bases from J, with 13 bases in between. The CDR3 extends over 15 amino acids. CDR1 and CDR2 (germline): ENHRY, SYGVKD. The CDR3 reads CAISESGQGRNEQFF. CDR3 coding DNA: TGTGCCATCAGTGAGTCGGGACAAGGTAGGAATGAGCAGTTCTTC.

This clonotype was detected only a few times. The CDR3 DNA reads TGTGCCAGCAGCTTGGGTCTGAGAGGGGCAGATACGCAGTATTTT. This sequence encodes CASSLGLRGADTQYF. The chain combines TRBV5-4 with TRBJ2-3; D possibly uses TRBD1 or TRBD2 (5 bases each). Germline loops: CDR1 SGHNT, CDR2 YYREEE (reference sequence). This CDR3 is 15 amino acids long. Trimming cost V 0 bases and J 4 bases, with 12 bases left between them.

This chain connects TRBV4-1 to TRBJ2-7; TRBD1 or TRBD2 may be the D gene (6 bases each). Germline assignment: CDR1 MGHRA and CDR2 YSYEKL. V was clipped by 2 bases and J by 1 base, with 15 bases between them. The CDR3 spans 16 residues. CDR3 residues: CASSQPTAGHSYEQYF. The CDR3 DNA is TGCGCCAGCAGCCAACCTACTGCGGGACATTCCTACGAGCAGTACTTC.

This clonotype was detected ten times or more. This rearrangement joins TRBV12-3 or TRBV12-4 to TRBJ2-1; D uncertain. This CDR3 has 13 residues. Trimming took 3 bases from V and 10 from J, leaving 13 bases between them. For the CDR3, the DNA is TGTGCCAGCAGTTTTTCCAGGCAAACCGAGCAGTTCTTC. Its protein product is CASSFSRQTEQFF.

This clonotype was seen a handful of times. The rearrangement uses TRBV6-2 or TRBV6-3 and TRBJ1-1, with D hard to call. Deletions cut 5 bases from V and 0 bases from J, with 13 bases between. Per the germline V gene, CDR1 is MNHEY and CDR2 is SVGEGT. The CDR3 runs 15 residues. The CDR3 is CASSPGPVVNTEAFF. As DNA, the CDR3 is TGTGCCAGCAGTCCGGGCCCAGTGGTGAACACTGAAGCTTTCTTT.

This clonotype was observed many times. V is TRBV9 and J is TRBJ2-7; D may be TRBD1 or TRBD2 (6 bases each). The CDR3 loop spans 12 amino acids. V lost 3 bases and J 10 bases, leaving 14 bases between the germline ends. Looked up from germline, CDR1 is SGDLS and CDR2 is YYNGEE. This chain's CDR3 is CASSATGGQQYF. CDR3 coding DNA: TGTGCCAGCAGCGCAACCGGGGGACAACAGTACTTC.

At least ten counts were recorded for this clonotype. The V gene is TRBV3-1, the J gene TRBJ2-5; D perhaps matches TRBD2 (6 bases). With 0 bases removed from V and 7 bases from J, the gap between germline ends came to 12 bases. Germline V lookup: CDR1 LGHDT, CDR2 YNNKEL (reference sequence). The CDR3 length is 14 residues. For the CDR3, the DNA is TGTGCCAGCAGCCAAGAGGAGGGGTCGGGGACCCAGTACTTC. Translating gives CASSQEEGSGTQYF.

This clonotype was counted ten times or more. The chain uses TRBV2 and TRBJ1-5; no clear D. This CDR3 has 13 amino acids. Germline CDR1 and CDR2: SNHLY and FYNNEI. Deletions cut 4 bases from V and 4 bases from J, with 8 bases between. DNA of the CDR3: TGTGCCAGCAGTGGAGGGCTTAATCAGCCCCAGCATTTT. Amino acids: CASSGGLNQPQHF.

The chain combines TRBV19 with TRBJ2-3; possibly TRBD2 for D (6 bases). Germline loops: CDR1 LNHDA, CDR2 SQIVND (reference sequence). The CDR3 loop spans 15 amino acids. Trimming removed 5 bases from V and 1 base from J, with 13 bases in between. This chain's CDR3 is CASSVSPSGTDTQYF. The CDR3 DNA reads TGTGCCAGTAGTGTCTCCCCTAGCGGCACAGATACGCAGTATTTT.

The V call is TRBV28, the J call TRBJ1-2; the D gene is possibly TRBD1 (5 bases). Germline CDR1 MDHEN, CDR2 SYDVKM. V was trimmed by 8 bases and J by 5 bases, leaving 12 bases between them. The CDR3 has 12 residues. The CDR3 sequence: CASDRGTYGYTF. DNA for the CDR3: TGTGCCAGCGACCGGGGCACATATGGCTACACCTTC.

Concerning this clonotype: One end of the junction does not line up with germline, which may come from a read error. CDR3 in amino acids: CASSLDGPQALVF. The CDR3 coding sequence is TGTGCCAGCAGCTTAGATGGCCCTCAGGCATTGGTCTTC. V and J are TRBV11-1 and TRBJ2-1; D remains unclear. This CDR3 spans 13 amino acids. Germline CDR1 and CDR2: SGHAT and FQDESV (reference sequence).

The J gene is TRBJ2-1, the V gene TRBV20-1; 9 nucleotides line up with TRBD2. CDR1 is DFQATT, CDR2 SNEGSKA, per germline (reference sequence). The CDR3 has 15 residues. V lost 1 base, J lost 6 bases, and 7 bases stayed unmatched. Here the CDR3 DNA reads TGCAGTGCTAGAGGTCCAGCGGGGGGTCCCAATGAGCAGTTCTTC. It is translated as CSARGPAGGPNEQFF.

Comments on this clonotype: This clone may be a read error of a much larger clone one base away. The chain combines TRBV12-3 or TRBV12-4 with TRBJ2-3, with D unresolved. The CDR3 is 11 amino acids. The CDR3 sequence is CASRLIDTQCF. The CDR3 coding sequence is TGTGCCAGCAGGTTGATAGATACGCAGTGTTTT.

This clonotype came up many times. The chain joins TRBV5-1 to TRBJ2-3, with D unclear. This CDR3 spans 12 amino acids. Trimming took off 3 bases at V and 8 bases at J, with 10 bases between the two ends. Germline lookup yields CDR1 SGHRS and CDR2 YFSETQ. For the CDR3, the DNA is TGCGCCAGCAGCTACCTAGACGCTACGCAGTATTTT. Translation gives CASSYLDATQYF.

This clonotype was observed a few times. This chain joins TRBV29-1 and TRBJ2-3; D is tentatively TRBD1 or TRBD2 (5 bases each). Trimming shortened V by 5 bases and J by 4 bases, and 13 bases separated the two germline ends. This CDR3 spans 13 amino acids. The germline gives CDR1 SQVTM, CDR2 ANQGSEA. This chain's CDR3 is CSVRGLGADTQYF. The CDR3 DNA reads as TGCAGCGTTCGGGGCCTTGGCGCAGATACGCAGTATTTT.